The 2 T cell receptor beta chains reported below all come from one sample, sequenced in a study of blood T cell repertoires in COVID-19. The assay was immunoSEQ multiplex PCR, and TCRdb's table has in-frame clones only and misses some. The repertoire includes about 180,000 clones, roughly 80% of them detected once, and less than 10% sits in the top ten. Input material: peripheral blood. The receptors originated from a woman in her sixties or seventies with COVID-19, enrolled during active disease.

The chain has TRBV19 and TRBJ1-2, with D possibly TRBD1 on 6 matching bases. The CDR3 runs 18 residues. Trimming stripped 4 bases from V and 8 bases from J, with 29 bases between. The germline CDR1 and CDR2 sequences are LNHDA and SQIVND (reference sequence). In DNA, the CDR3 is TGTGCCAGTAGTACAGCGGGGGACTTTGGGGGCCCCAGGGAAGGCTACACCTTC. This encodes CASSTAGDFGGPREGYTF.

V gene TRBV28 combines with J gene TRBJ1-2; 9 bases are shared with TRBD1. CDR1 is MDHEN and CDR2 is SYDVKM in the germline V gene. The CDR3 spans 17 residues. The trim removed 1 base at V and 7 bases at J, leaving 13 bases unmatched. The CDR3 region has the DNA TGTGCCAGCAGTTTATTGGGCACCCGGGACAGGGCTGTTGGCTACACCTTC. It specifies CASSLLGTRDRAVGYTF.